The text below deals with one T cell receptor (beta chain). This entry belongs to a study of T cells in Graves' hyperthyroidism and ophthalmopathy. The TCR beta CDR3 regions underwent amplification using RNA transcripts as the source. With the HTBI primer set, the TCR CDR3 went through a first round of RT-PCR. One entry per CDR3 protein, called by TCRdb with MiXCR from the multiplex PCR reads. The sample includes roughly 500,000 distinct CDR3 sequences, roughly 13% of them seen just once. Germline assignment: CDR1 SGHDT and CDR2 YYEEEE. The CDR3 runs 15 residues. V trimming: 4 bases; J trimming: 6 bases; junction bases outside the gene matches: 8.

The sequencing input was blood. The chain couples TRBV5-6 to TRBJ2-7, with 12 bases identical to TRBD2. This clonotype was sampled from a woman between 25 and 40 years old with Graves' hyperthyroidism that later progressed to Graves' ophthalmopathy. Here the CDR3 DNA reads TGTGCCAGCAGCGGATCTAGCGGGAGGGCCCTCGAGCAGTACTTC. Protein sequence: CASSGSSGRALEQYF.